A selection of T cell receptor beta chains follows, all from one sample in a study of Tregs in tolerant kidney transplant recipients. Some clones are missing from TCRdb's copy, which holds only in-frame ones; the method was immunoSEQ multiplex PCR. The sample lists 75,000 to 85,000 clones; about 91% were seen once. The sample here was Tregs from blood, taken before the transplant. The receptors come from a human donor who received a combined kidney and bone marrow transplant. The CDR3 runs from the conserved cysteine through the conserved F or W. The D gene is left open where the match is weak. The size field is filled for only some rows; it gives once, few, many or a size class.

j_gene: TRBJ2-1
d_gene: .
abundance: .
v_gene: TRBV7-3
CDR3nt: TGTGCCAGCAGCTTATCTGTTTACAATGAGCAGTTCTTC
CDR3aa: CASSLSVYNEQFF

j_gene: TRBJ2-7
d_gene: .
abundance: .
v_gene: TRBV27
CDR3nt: TGTGCCAGCAGGGGGGACACACACCTTTGGCAGTACTTC
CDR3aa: CASRGDTHLWQYF

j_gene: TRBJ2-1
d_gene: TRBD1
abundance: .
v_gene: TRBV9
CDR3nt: TGTGCCAGCAGCCCTCGGACAGGGAACGACAATGAGCAGTTCTTC
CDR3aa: CASSPRTGNDNEQFF

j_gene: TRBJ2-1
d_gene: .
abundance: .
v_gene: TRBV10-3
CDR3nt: TGTGCCATCTCCACTGGGGCCTACAATGAGCAGTTCTTC
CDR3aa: CAISTGAYNEQFF

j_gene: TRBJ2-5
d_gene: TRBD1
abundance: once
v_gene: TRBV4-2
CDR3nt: TGTGCCAGCAGCCGCCGCCCGGCTGAGGGGGCTAGGGGGGAGACCCAGTACTTC
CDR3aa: CASSRRPAEGARGETQYF

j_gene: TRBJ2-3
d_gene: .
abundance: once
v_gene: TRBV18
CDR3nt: TGTGCCAGCTCACCTAGCACAGATACGCAGTATTTT
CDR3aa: CASSPSTDTQYF

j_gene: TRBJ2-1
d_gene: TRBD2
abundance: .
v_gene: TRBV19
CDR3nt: TGTGCCAGTCTCGACCCAGGAGCGGGAGAAAGGAATGAGCAGTTCTTC
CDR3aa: CASLDPGAGERNEQFF

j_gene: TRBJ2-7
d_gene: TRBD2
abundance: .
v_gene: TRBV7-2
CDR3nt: TGTGCCAGCAGCTTACGGGCTAGCGGGACGTCGACACGCGAGCAGTACTTC
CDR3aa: CASSLRASGTSTREQYF

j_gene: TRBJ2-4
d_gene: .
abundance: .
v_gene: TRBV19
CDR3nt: TGTGCCAGTAGTATGTGGGACCAAAACATTCAGTACTTC
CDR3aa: CASSMWDQNIQYF

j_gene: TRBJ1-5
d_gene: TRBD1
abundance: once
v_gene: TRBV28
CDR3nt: TGTGCCAGCAGTTTGGGGACAGGGGTTGGCCAGCCCCAGCATTTT
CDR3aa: CASSLGTGVGQPQHF

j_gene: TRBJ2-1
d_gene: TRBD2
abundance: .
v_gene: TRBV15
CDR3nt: TGTGCCACCAGCAGAGGGACTAGCGGGAACAATGAGCAGTTCTTC
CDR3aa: CATSRGTSGNNEQFF

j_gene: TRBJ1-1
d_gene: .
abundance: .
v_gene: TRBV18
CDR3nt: TGTGCCAGCTCACCACCGAATACCCCGGGCCGTAACACTGAAGCTTTCTTT
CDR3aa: CASSPPNTPGRNTEAFF

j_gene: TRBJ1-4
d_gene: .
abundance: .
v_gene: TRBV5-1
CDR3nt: TGCGCCAGCAGCTTGGCCCTGTCTCAGGGTAGGGAAAAACTGTTTTTT
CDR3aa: CASSLALSQGREKLFF

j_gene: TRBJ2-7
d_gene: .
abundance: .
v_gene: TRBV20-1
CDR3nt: TGCAGTGCTAGCCAAAACTACGAGCAGTACTTC
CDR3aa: CSASQNYEQYF

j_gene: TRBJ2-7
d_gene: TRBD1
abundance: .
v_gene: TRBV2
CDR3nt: TGTGCCAGCAACCCCCAGGGGGCCTACGAGCAGTACTTC
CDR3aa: CASNPQGAYEQYF

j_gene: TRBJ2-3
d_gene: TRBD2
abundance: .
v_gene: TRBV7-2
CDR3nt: TGTGCCAGCAGCCCAGGTAGCGGGAGTGCCGATACGCAGTATTTT
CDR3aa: CASSPGSGSADTQYF

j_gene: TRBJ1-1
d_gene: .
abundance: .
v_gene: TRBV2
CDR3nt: TGTGCCAGCAGTGCCCAGGGCACTGAAGCTTTCTTT
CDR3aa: CASSAQGTEAFF

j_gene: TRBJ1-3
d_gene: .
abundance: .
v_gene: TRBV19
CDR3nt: TGTGCCAGTAGTATCGCGGGGCTCGGAAACACCATATATTTT
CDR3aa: CASSIAGLGNTIYF

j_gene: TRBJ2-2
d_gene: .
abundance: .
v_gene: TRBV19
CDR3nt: TGTGCCAGTAGTATGGAACGTCGGTTCGACCCCGGGGAGCTGTTTTTT
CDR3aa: CASSMERRFDPGELFF

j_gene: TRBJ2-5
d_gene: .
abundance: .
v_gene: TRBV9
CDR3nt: TGTGCCAGCAGCCAACACGGTAAAGAGACCCAGTACTTC
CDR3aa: CASSQHGKETQYF

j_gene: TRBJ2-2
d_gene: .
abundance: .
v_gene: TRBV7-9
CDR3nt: TGTGCCAGCAGCCGACTAGGCCTGAACACCGGGGAGCTGTTTTTT
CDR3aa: CASSRLGLNTGELFF

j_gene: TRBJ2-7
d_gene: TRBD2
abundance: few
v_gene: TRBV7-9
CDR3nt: TGTGCCAGCAGCGCGTGGGGACTAGCGGGAGCCTACGAGCAGTACTTC
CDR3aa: CASSAWGLAGAYEQYF

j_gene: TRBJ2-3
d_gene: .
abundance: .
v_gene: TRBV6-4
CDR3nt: TGTGCCAGCAGTTCTCAACCGGACGCTTTTACAGATACGCAGTATTTT
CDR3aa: CASSSQPDAFTDTQYF

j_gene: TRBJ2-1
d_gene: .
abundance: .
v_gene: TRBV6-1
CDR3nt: TGTGCCAGCAGTGACATAAGACAAGAGCAGTTCTTC
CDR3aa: CASSDIRQEQFF

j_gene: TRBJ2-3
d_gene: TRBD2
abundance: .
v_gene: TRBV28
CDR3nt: TGTGCCAGCAGCAGCCCGGCGGGAGTGGCAGATACGCAGTATTTT
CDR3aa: CASSSPAGVADTQYF

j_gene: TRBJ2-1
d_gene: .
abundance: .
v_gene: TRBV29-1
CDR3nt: TGCAGCGTTGGGGACACCTACTCCTACAATGAGCAGTTCTTC
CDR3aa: CSVGDTYSYNEQFF

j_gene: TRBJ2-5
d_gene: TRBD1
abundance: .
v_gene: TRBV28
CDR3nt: TGTGCCAGCAGTTTATACGGACAGGAAGAGACCCAGTACTTC
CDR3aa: CASSLYGQEETQYF

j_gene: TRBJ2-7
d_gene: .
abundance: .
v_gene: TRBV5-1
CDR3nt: TGCGCCAGCAGCCCCGGTCCAGTATCCCACGAGCAGTACTTC
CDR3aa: CASSPGPVSHEQYF

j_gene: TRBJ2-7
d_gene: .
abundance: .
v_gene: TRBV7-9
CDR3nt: TGTGCCAGCAGCTCGACGGCCTCCTACGAGCAGTACTTC
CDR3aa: CASSSTASYEQYF

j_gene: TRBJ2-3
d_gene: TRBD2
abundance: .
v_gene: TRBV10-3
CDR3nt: TGTGCCATCAGTGATTCAGCGGGAGCAGATACGCAGTATTTT
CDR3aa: CAISDSAGADTQYF

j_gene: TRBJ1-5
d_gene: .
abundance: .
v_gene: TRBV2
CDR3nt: TGTGCCAGCAGTGAAGATAGGGGATATCAGCCCCAGCATTTT
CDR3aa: CASSEDRGYQPQHF

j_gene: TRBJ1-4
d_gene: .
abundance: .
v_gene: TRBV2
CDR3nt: TGTGCCAGCAGTGATTCGAGGGGGGCTAATGAAAAACTGTTTTTT
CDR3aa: CASSDSRGANEKLFF

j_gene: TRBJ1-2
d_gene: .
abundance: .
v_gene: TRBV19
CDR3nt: TGTGCTACCACCACCATTTATGGCTACACCTTC
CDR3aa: CATTTIYGYTF

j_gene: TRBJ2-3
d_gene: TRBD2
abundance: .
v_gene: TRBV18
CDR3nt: TGTGCCAGCTCACCAGTAAGCGGGAGGGCCGCTGATACGCAGTATTTT
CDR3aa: CASSPVSGRAADTQYF

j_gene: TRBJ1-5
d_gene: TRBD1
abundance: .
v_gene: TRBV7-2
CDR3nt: TGTGCCAGCAGCTTCCAGGGGGCGTATCAGCCCCAGCATTTT
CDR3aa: CASSFQGAYQPQHF

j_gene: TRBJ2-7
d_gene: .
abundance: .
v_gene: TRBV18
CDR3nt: TGTGCCAGCTCAGGTAAGAAGTCCTACGAGCAGTACTTC
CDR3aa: CASSGKKSYEQYF

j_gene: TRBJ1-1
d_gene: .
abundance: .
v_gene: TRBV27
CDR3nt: TGTGCCAGCCGCCGGGGGACTGAAGCTTTCTTT
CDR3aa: CASRRGTEAFF

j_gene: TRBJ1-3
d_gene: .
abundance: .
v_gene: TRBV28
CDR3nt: TGTGCCAGCAGTTTCGTGACAACGGGAAACACCATATATTTT
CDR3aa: CASSFVTTGNTIYF

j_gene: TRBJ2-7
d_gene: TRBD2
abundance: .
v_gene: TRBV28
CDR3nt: TGTGCCAGCAGCGCGCCACTAGCGGGAGGTCTCTACGAGCAGTACTTC
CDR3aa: CASSAPLAGGLYEQYF

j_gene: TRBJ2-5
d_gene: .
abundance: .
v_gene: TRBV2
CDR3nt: TGTGCCAGCAGGCCACAGGGTTGGCAAGAGACCCAGTACTTC
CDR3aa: CASRPQGWQETQYF

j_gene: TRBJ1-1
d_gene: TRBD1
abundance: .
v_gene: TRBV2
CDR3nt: TGTGCCAGCAGTGGACAGGGGGCCACTGAAGCTTTCTTT
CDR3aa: CASSGQGATEAFF

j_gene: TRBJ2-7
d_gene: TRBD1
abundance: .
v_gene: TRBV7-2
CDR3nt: TGTGCCAGCAGCTCCGACAGGGGCGAGCAGTACTTC
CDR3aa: CASSSDRGEQYF

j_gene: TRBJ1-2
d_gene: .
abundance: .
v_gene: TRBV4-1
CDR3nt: TGCGCCAGCAGCCAACCCCTGGACAGCCGTGGGGGAGGCTACACCTTC
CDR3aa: CASSQPLDSRGGGYTF

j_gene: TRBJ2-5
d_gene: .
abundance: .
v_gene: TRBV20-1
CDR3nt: TGCAGTCCCTCGGGGGAGACCCAGTACTTC
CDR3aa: CSPSGETQYF

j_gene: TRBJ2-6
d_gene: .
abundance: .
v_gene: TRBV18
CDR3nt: TGTGCCAGCTCACCACTTTCATTTTTGGGACGGGGGGCCAACGTCCTGACTTTC
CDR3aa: CASSPLSFLGRGANVLTF

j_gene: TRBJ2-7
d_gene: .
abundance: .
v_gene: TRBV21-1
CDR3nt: TGTGCCAGCAGCAAAGCCCCACAGGACAGGGGCCCCTACGAGCAGTACTTC
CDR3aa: CASSKAPQDRGPYEQYF

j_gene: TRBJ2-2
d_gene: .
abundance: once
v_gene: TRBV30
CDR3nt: TGTGCCTGGAGTGTTGCCGTATCTACAGGGTCGTCCGGGGAGCTGTTTTTT
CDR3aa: CAWSVAVSTGSSGELFF

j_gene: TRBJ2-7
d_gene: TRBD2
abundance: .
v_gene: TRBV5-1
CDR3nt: TGCGCCAGCAGCCCGGGACTAGCGGGAGTGGGAGTCTACGAGCAGTACTTC
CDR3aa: CASSPGLAGVGVYEQYF

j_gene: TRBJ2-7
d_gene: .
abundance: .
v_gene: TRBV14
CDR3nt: TGTGCCAGCAGCCAGCAACAGTACTTAGAGCAGTACTTC
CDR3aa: CASSQQQYLEQYF

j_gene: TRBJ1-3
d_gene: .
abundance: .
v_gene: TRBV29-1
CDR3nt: TGCAGCGTTGTTGGGGGATTGACTGGAAACACCATATATTTT
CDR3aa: CSVVGGLTGNTIYF

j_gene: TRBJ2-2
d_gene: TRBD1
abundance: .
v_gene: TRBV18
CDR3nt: TGTGCCAGCTCGGCCGGGACAGGTACGAGGAACGGGGAGCTGTTTTTT
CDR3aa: CASSAGTGTRNGELFF

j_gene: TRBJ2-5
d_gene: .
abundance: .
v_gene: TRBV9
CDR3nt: TGTGCCAGCAGCGTATTTGGGTACCAAGAGACCCAGTACTTC
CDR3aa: CASSVFGYQETQYF